Shown below are 2 T cell receptor beta chains from a single sample sequenced in a study of regulatory T cells in long-lasting Graves disease. Relying on iRepertoire HTBI primers and Arm-PCR of CDR3 regions, the team built TCR beta libraries. TCRdb reprocessed the multiplex PCR reads via MiXCR and lists one record per CDR3 protein. The sample has about 460,000 distinct CDR3 sequences; approximately 23% are singletons. The sample's time point: persistent/refractory GD, antithyroid drugs over 5 years with positive TRAb. PBMCs provided the RNA from which the TCR library was made. Sequences were derived from peripheral blood mononuclear cells (PBMCs), sampled when the disease was refractory, from a patient treated with antithyroid drugs. All receptors come from a female donor with Graves disease.

This clonotype was picked up many times. This chain connects TRBV28 to TRBJ2-7; D is uncertain. The CDR3 extends over 14 amino acids. The germline V gene has CDR1 MDHEN and CDR2 SYDVKM. V was shortened by 2 bases and J by 2 bases, with 10 bases between the two germline ends. CDR3 in DNA: TGTGCCAGCAGTTTAATCCTGGGAACCTACGAGCAGTACTTC. Its translation is CASSLILGTYEQYF.

The V and J genes are TRBV20-1 and TRBJ2-3; tentatively, D is TRBD1 (9 bases). Per the germline V gene, CDR1 is DFQATT and CDR2 is SNEGSKA (reference sequence). The CDR3 consists of 14 residues. Between the trimmed V and J ends, which lost 5 bases and 8 bases, there was a span of 20 bases. Here the CDR3 reads CSARDRDRGGTQYF. CDR3 in DNA: TGCAGTGCTCGGGACAGGGACCGGGGGGGTACGCAGTATTTT.